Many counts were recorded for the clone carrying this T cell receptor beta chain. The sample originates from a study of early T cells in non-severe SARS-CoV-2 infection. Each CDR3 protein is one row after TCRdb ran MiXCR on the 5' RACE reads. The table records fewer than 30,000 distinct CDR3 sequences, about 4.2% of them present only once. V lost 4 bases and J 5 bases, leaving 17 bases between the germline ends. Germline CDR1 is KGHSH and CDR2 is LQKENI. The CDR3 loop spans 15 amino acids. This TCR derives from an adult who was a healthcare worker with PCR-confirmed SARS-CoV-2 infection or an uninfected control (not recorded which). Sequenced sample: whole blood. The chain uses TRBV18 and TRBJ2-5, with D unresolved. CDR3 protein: CASSLGQLTWETQYF. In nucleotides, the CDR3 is TGTGCCAGCTCACTAGGGCAGCTGACTTGGGAGACCCAGTACTTC.